This T cell receptor (beta chain) comes out of a study of T cell changes during pregnancy in multiple sclerosis. V lost 1 base and J 3 bases, leaving 10 bases between the germline ends. Germline V lookup: CDR1 SGHRS, CDR2 YFSETQ. CDR3 length: 14 residues. Sequencing used immunoSEQ multiplex PCR; TCRdb keeps in-frame clones, though not all of them. The table includes 35,000 to 45,000 clones, approximately 90% detected once. This sequence originates from a female donor in good health, enrolled as a control in a pregnancy study. The chain links TRBV5-1 to TRBJ1-1; D is unresolved. Sample: CD4+ T cells from peripheral blood mononuclear cells, taken in the first trimester of pregnancy. The DNA of the CDR3 is TGCGCCAGCAGCTTGCTTCGTGGAGACACTGAAGCTTTCTTT. Translation gives CASSLLRGDTEAFF.